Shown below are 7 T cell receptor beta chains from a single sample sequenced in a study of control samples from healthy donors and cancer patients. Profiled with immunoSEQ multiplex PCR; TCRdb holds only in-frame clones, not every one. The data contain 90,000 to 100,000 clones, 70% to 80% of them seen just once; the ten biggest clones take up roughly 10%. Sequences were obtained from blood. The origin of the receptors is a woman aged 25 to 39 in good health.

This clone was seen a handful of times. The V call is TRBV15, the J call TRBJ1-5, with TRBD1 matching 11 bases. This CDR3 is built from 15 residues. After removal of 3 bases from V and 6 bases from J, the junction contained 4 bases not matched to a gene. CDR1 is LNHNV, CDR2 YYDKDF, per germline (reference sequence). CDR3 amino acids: CATSRDRGPGQPQHF. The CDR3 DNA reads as TGTGCCACCAGCAGGGACAGGGGGCCGGGTCAGCCCCAGCATTTT.

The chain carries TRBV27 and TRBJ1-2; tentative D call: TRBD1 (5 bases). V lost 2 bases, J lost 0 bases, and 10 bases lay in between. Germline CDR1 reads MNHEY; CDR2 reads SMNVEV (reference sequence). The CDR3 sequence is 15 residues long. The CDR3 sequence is CASSLKEGPNYGYTF. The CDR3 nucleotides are TGTGCCAGCAGTTTAAAGGAGGGACCTAACTATGGCTACACCTTC.

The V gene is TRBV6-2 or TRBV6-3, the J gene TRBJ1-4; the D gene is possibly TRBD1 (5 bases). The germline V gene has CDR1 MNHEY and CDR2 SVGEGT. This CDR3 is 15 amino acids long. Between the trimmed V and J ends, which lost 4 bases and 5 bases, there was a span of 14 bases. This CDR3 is CASSSSGAANEKLFF. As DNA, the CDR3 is TGTGCCAGCAGTTCGTCTGGGGCCGCGAATGAAAAACTGTTTTTT.

CDR3 amino acids: CASSQRGGELFF. For the CDR3, the DNA is TGTGCCAGTAGTCAGCGGGGCGGGGAGCTGTTTTTT. V and J are TRBV19 and TRBJ2-2; TRBD2 matches at 7 bases. The CDR3 extends over 12 amino acids. Looked up from germline, CDR1 is LNHDA and CDR2 is SQIVND (reference sequence). Losses at the gene ends were 5 bases for V and 7 bases for J; bases not matched to a gene: 1.

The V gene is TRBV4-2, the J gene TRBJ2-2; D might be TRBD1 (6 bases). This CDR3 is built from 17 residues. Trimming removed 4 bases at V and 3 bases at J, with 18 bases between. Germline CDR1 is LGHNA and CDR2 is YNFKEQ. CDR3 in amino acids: CASSPNWGTIHTGELFF. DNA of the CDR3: TGTGCCAGCAGCCCTAACTGGGGGACAATCCACACCGGGGAGCTGTTTTTT.

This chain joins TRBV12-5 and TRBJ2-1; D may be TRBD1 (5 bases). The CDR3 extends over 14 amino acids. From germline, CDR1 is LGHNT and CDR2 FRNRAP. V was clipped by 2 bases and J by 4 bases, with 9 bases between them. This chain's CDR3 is CASGLRTYYNEQFF. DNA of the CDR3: TGTGCTAGTGGTTTGAGGACATATTACAATGAGCAGTTCTTC.

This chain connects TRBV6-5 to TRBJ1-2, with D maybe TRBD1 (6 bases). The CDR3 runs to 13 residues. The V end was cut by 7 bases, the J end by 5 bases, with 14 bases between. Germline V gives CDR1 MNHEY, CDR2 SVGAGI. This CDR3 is CASKPRGEYGYTF. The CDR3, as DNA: TGTGCCAGCAAGCCAAGGGGGGAATATGGCTACACCTTC.